The clone carrying this TCR beta chain has a single count. Its target is unknown. While unrecorded immune exposures were likely, the donors were nominally healthy when sampled. The CDR3 length is 15 residues. CDR1 SGHTA and CDR2 FQGTGA come from the germline V gene. The trim removed 1 base at V and 6 bases at J, leaving 2 bases unmatched. The source of the sample is a study of cytomegalovirus exposure and HLA in healthy donors. Study-level information: Unique TCRs from HLA-typed donors, around 93 million of them, were held in an early data release. General study results and limits: In a later analysis, TCR beta V- and J-gene trimming showed a link to a missense DCLRE1C variant.

PCR was performed using 60 Vbeta and 13 Jbeta primers. Profiling relied on immunoSEQ multiplex PCR, and the TCRdb table lists in-frame clones only, not all of them. Among approximately 190,000 clones, 77% were seen once, and the ten largest hold 2% to 2.5%. Sequencing input: PBMCs. The TCR comes from a young woman in good health and CMV-seropositive. This sequence joins TRBV7-3 and TRBJ2-1; 11 nucleotides align to TRBD2. CDR3: CASSLIAGGPNEQFF. CDR3 DNA: TGTGCCAGCAGCTTAATAGCGGGGGGGCCCAATGAGCAGTTCTTC. Together with reference TRBV7-3 and TRBJ2-1, the CDR3 gives the full variable domain: GAGVSQTPSNKVTEKGKYVELRCDPISGHTALYWYRQSLGQGPEFLIYFQGTGAADDSGLPNDRFFAVRPEGSVSTLKIQRTERGDSAVYLCASSLIAGGPNEQFFGPGTRLTVL.